This T cell receptor beta chain appears in the sequencing data of a study of T cells in women clearing cervical HPV infection. Study observations and caveats: Cases and controls were distinguished at AUC about 0.86 by richness and V genes.

Prevalent HPV16 infections were excluded; only incident single HPV16 infections included. In the case of this clone: Its specificity is not known.

immunoSEQ multiplex PCR used an average of 1200 ng genomic DNA. Using immunoSEQ multiplex PCR, the repertoire was profiled, and TCRdb retains in-frame clones only, with some absent. The sample table sets out 21,000 or so clones. The sequenced material came from blood buffy coat. The receptor comes from a woman between 18 and 70 years old with a cervical HPV16 infection that either progressed to CIN3+ or cleared (not recorded which).

The CDR3 here is CASSFPGLAGARESVQETQYF. The covered CDR3 bases are TGCGCCAGCAGCTTTCCGGGACTAGCGGGGGCCCGAGAATCGGTACAAGAGACC. The rearrangement links TRBV5-1 to TRBJ2-5; 14 nucleotides match TRBD2. Read coverage stops 3 residues before the CDR3 terminus; the germline J gene supplies the remainder. The CDR3 contains 21 residues. Trimming at V came to 2 bases and at J to 2 bases, leaving 17 bases not matched to a gene. Per germline, CDR1 SGHRS and CDR2 YFSETQ.